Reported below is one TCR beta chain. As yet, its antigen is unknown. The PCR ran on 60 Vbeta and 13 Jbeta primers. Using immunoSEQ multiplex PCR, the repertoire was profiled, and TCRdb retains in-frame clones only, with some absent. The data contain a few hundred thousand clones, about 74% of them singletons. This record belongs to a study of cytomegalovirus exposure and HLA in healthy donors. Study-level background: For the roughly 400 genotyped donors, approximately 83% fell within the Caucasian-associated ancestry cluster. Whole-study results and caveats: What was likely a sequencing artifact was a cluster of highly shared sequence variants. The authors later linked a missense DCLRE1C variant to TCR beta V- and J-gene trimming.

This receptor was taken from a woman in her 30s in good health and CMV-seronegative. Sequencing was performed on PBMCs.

For the CDR3, the DNA is TGTGCCAGCACAGACACTGAAGCTTTCTTT. Translated: CASTDTEAFF. The chain links TRBV6-5 to TRBJ1-1; D remains ambiguous. The length of the CDR3 is 10 residues. Trimming took 7 bases from V and 3 from J, leaving 3 bases between them. Per germline, CDR1 MNHEY and CDR2 SVGAGI.